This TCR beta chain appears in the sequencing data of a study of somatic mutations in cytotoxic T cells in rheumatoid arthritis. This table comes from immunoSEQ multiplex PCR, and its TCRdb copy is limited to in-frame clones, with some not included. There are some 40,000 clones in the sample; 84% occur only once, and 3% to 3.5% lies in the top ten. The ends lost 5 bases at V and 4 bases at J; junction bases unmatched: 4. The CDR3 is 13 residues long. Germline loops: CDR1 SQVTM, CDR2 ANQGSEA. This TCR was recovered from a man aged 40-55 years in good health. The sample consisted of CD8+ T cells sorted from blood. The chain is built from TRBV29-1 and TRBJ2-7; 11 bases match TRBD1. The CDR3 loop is CSVPGQGAYEQYF. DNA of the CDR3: TGCAGCGTTCCCGGACAGGGGGCATACGAGCAGTACTTC.